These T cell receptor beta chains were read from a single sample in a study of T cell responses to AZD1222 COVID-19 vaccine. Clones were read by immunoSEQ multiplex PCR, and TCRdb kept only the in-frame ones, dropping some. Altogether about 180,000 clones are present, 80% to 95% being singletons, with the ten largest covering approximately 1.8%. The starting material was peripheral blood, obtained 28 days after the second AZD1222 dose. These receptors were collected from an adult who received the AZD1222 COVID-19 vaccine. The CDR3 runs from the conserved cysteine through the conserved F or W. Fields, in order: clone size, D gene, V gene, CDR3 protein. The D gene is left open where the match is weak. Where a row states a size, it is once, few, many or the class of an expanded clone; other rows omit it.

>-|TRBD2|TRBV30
CAWSVLAGGHNEQFF
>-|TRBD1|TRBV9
CASSRTGGQEKLFF
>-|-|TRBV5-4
CASSQEVGAGPQHF
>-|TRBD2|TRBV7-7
CASSLTPSGGAADTQYF
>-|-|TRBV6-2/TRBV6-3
CASSYMYRSNTGELFF
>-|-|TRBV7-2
CASSLGGGGPYQETQYF
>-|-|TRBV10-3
CAISRDGAYEQYF
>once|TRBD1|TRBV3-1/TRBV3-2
CASSQGWTGGFTDTQYF
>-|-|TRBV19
CASSIVSDSNEQFF
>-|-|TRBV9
CASSVSWTAYGYTF
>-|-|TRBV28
CASSLDERGQFF
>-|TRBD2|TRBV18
CASSLPGLAGEKNNEQFF
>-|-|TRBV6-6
CATSPRGEKLFF
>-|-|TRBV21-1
CASSNSGTALIYGYTF
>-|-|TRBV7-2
CASSLGGSSGYGYTF
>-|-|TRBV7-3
CASSAQVNYGYTF
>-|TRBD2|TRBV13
CASSPRGGTGELFF
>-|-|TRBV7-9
CASSPFWETVFSYNEQFF
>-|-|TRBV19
CASSARLRNSYEQYF
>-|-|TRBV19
CASSIDLGRTDTQYF
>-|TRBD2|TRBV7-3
CASSRSRTSGTQETQYF
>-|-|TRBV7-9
CASSLGQASGNTIYF
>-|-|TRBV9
CASSVVGRHSNQPQHF
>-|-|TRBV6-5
CASFSQGHYGYTF
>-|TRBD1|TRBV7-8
CASSTRWRTDRGGNEQFF